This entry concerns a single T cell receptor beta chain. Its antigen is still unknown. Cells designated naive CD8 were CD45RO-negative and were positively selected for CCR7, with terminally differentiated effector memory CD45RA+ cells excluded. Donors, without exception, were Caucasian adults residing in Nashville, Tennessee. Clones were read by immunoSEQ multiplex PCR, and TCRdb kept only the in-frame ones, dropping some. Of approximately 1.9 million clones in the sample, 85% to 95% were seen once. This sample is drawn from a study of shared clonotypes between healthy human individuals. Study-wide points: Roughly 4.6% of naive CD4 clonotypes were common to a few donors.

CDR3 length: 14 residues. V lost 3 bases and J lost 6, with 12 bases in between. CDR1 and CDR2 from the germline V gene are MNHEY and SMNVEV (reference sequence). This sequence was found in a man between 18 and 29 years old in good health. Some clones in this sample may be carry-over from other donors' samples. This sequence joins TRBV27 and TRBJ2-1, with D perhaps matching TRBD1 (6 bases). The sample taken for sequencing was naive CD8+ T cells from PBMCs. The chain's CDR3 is CASSFDRIGNEQFF. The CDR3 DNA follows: TGTGCCAGCAGTTTCGACAGGATAGGCAATGAGCAGTTCTTC.